This TCR beta chain was identified during a study of cytomegalovirus exposure and HLA in healthy donors. Findings and limits, study-wide: High specificity and sensitivity for cytomegalovirus status were reported for the classifier. Some public TCRs appeared in many individuals, while most sequences were rare.

PCR amplification relied on 60 Vbeta primers (plus 13 Jbeta primers). In the original processing: A later analysis tallied 65 million to 85 million unique TCR beta chains, some 10 million of them shared. TCRdb's copy holds only in-frame clones and misses some; the assay was immunoSEQ multiplex PCR. V, J and clone size reflect that table, while D and trimming were determined from the DNA. The data show 150,000 or so clones, 70% to 80% seen once. Regarding this clone: Its antigen is currently unknown. Distinct nucleotide sequences in the sample also encode this CDR3.

The receptor was isolated from a man aged 50-59 years in good health and CMV-seropositive. Sequencing was carried out using PBMCs.

The CDR3 sequence: CASSLGTGGPGYTF. Here the CDR3 DNA reads TGCGCCAGCAGCTTGGGGACAGGGGGCCCTGGCTACACCTTC. J is TRBJ1-2 and V is TRBV5-1; 11 nucleotides line up with TRBD1. The V and J ends lost 0 bases and 7 bases, in that order; junction bases with no gene match: 2. CDR1 is SGHRS and CDR2 is YFSETQ in the germline V gene. The CDR3 is 14 amino acids.